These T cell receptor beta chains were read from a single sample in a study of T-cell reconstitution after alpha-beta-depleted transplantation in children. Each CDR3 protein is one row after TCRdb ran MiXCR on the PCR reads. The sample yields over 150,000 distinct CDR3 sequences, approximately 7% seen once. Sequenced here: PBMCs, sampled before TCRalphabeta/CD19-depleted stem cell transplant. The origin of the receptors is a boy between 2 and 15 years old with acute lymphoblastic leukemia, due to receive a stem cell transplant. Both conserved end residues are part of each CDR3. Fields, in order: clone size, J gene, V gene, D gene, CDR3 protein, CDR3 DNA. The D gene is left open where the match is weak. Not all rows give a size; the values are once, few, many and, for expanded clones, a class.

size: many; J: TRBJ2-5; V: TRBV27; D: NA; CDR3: CASSLFAVRDSETQYF; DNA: TGTGCCAGCAGTTTATTCGCAGTACGGGATAGTGAGACCCAGTACTTC
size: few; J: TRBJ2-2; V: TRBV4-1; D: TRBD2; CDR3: CASSQAASGGTGELFF; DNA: TGCGCCAGCAGCCAAGCGGCTAGCGGGGGCACCGGGGAGCTGTTTTTT
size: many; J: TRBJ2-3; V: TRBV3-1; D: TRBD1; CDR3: CASSQGQGLQDTQYF; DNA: TGTGCCAGCAGCCAGGGACAGGGCCTGCAGGATACGCAGTATTTT
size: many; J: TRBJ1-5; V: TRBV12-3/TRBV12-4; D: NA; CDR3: CASSLNQPQHF; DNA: TGTGCCAGCAGTTTAAATCAGCCCCAGCATTTT
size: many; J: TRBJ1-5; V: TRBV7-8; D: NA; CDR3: CASSLSSSGYQPQHF; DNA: TGTGCCAGCAGCTTAAGTAGTTCAGGGTATCAGCCCCAGCATTTT
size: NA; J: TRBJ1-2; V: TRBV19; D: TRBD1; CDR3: CASGRGQGILQGYTF; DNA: TGTGCCAGCGGACGAGGACAGGGGATTCTTCAGGGCTACACCTTC
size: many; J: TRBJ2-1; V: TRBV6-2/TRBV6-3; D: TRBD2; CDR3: CASGLGLDEQFF; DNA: TGTGCCAGCGGACTAGGTTTGGATGAGCAGTTCTTC
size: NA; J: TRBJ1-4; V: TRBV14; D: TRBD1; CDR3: CASSPGQGQFWVDEKLFF; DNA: TGTGCCAGCAGCCCGGGACAGGGTCAGTTTTGGGTTGACGAAAAACTGTTTTTT
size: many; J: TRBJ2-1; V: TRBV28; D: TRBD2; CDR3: CASSLAGDNEQFF; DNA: TGTGCCAGCAGTCTAGCGGGGGACAATGAGCAGTTCTTC
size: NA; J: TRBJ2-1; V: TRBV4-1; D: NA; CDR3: CASSQGTGYNEQFF; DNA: TGCGCCAGCAGCCAAGGGACCGGCTACAATGAGCAGTTCTTC
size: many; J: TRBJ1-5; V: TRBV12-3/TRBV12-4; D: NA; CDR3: CASSFYGEGQPQHF; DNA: TGTGCCAGCAGTTTTTACGGGGAAGGTCAGCCCCAGCATTTT
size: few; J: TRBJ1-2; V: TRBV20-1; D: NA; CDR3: CIARLPGLGGYTF; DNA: TGCATTGCCCGACTCCCGGGGCTCGGAGGCTACACCTTC
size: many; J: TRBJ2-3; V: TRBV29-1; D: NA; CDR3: CSVGARRTDTQYF; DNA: TGCAGCGTCGGGGCGAGGCGCACAGATACGCAGTATTTT
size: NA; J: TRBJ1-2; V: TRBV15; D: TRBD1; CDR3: CATSISGTGNLYGYTF; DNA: TGTGCCACCAGCATCTCTGGGACAGGGAACTTGTATGGCTACACCTTC
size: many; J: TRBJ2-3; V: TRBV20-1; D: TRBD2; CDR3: CSVGGVTDTQYF; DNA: TGCAGTGTCGGGGGGGTGACAGATACGCAGTATTTT
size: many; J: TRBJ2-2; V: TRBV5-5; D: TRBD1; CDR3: CASSTGQPNTGELFF; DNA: TGTGCCAGCAGCACGGGACAGCCTAACACCGGGGAGCTGTTTTTT
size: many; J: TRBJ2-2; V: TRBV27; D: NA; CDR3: CASSPRTGRAGELFF; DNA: TGTGCCAGCAGTCCGCGAACAGGGAGGGCCGGGGAGCTGTTTTTT
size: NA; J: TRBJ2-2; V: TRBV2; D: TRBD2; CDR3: CAFCFRVSGGENTGELFF; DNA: TGTGCCTTCTGTTTCCGGGTTAGCGGGGGGGAGAACACCGGGGAGCTGTTTTTT
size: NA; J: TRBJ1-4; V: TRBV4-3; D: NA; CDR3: CASSPRGQGPNEKLFF; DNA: TGCGCCAGCAGCCCACGAGGGCAGGGGCCTAATGAAAAACTGTTTTTT
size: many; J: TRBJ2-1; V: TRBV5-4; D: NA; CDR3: CASSFKVEYEQFF; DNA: TGTGCCAGCAGCTTTAAGGTGGAATATGAGCAGTTCTTC
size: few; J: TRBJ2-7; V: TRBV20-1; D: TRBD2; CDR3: CSAELYASGGGPLSYEQYF; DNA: TGCAGTGCCGAACTCTATGCTAGCGGTGGCGGGCCTTTGTCCTACGAGCAGTACTTC
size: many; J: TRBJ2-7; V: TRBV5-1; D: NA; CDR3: CASSLDLGAYEQYF; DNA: TGCGCCAGCAGCTTGGATTTGGGAGCCTACGAGCAGTACTTC
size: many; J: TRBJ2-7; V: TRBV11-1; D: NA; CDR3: CASSLWGTSGDGKSYEQYF; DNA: TGTGCCAGCAGCTTATGGGGGACCTCGGGAGACGGGAAATCCTACGAGCAGTACTTC
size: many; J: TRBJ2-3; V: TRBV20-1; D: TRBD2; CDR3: CSATLLAGTSDTQYF; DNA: TGCAGTGCCACACTACTAGCGGGAACGTCCGATACGCAGTATTTT
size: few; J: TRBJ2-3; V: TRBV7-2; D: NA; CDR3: CASSLAQRPYTQYF; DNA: TGTGCCAGCAGCTTAGCGCAGAGACCATATACGCAGTATTTT
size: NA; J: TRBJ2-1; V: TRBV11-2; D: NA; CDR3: CASSWGGAGAADEQFF; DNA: TGTGCCAGCAGCTGGGGGGGGGCGGGAGCAGCCGATGAGCAGTTCTTC
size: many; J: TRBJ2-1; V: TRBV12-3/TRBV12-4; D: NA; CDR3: CASSPTTRVIGF; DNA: TGTGCCAGCAGTCCCACAACCCGGGTAATAGGGTTC
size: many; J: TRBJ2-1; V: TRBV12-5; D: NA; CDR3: CASGSDRLNEQFF; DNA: TGTGCTAGTGGTTCAGACAGGTTGAATGAGCAGTTCTTC
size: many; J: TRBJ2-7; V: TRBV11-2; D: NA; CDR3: CASSLGVRGYEQYF; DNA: TGTGCCAGCAGCTTAGGTGTCAGGGGCTACGAGCAGTACTTC
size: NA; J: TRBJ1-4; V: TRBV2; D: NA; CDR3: CATRGLANEKLFF; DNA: TGTGCCACCCGGGGGCTGGCTAATGAAAAACTGTTTTTT